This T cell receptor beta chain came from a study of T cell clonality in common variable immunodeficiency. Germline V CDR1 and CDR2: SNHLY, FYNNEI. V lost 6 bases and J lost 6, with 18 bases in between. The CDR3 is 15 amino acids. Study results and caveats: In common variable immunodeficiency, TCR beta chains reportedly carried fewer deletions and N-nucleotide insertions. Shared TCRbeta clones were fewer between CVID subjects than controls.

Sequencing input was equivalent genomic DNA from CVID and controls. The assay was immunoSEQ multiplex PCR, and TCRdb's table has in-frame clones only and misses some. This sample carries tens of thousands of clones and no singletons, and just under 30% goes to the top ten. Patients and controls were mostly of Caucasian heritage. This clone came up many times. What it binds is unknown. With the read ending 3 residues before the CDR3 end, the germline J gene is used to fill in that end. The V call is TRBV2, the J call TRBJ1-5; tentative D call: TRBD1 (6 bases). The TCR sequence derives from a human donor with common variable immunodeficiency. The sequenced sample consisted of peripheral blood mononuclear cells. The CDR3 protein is CASSGMFGGSQPQHF. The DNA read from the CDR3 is TGTGCCAGCAGCGGTATGTTTGGGGGCAGTCAGCCC.